This TCR beta chain was identified in a study of T cells after yellow fever vaccination. A single record per CDR3 protein comes from TCRdb applying MiXCR to the 5' RACE reads. Found here are about 350,000 distinct CDR3 sequences, 8.1% of them singletons; the top ten hold 15% to 20%. This CDR3 has 16 amino acids. Trimming removed 4 bases at V and 4 bases at J, with 20 bases between. Germline loops: CDR1 SGHNT, CDR2 YYREEE (reference sequence). The chain couples TRBV5-4 to TRBJ1-2, with TRBD1 as a possible D gene (5 bases). The sample here was PBMCs, taken around 45 days after the first yellow fever vaccination. This clonotype was obtained from a man younger than 35 who received the YFV17D yellow fever vaccine. Written as DNA, the CDR3 is TGTGCCAGCAGCCGGGGGGAGACATCGGTCCTCTATGGCTACACCTTC. Protein sequence: CASSRGETSVLYGYTF. The complete variable domain, with remaining parts taken from reference TRBV5-4 and TRBJ1-2, reads ETGVTQSPTHLIKTRGQQVTLRCSSQSGHNTVSWYQQALGQGPQFIFQYYREEENGRGNFPPRFSGLQFPNYSSELNVNALELDDSALYLCASSRGETSVLYGYTFGSGTRLTVV.